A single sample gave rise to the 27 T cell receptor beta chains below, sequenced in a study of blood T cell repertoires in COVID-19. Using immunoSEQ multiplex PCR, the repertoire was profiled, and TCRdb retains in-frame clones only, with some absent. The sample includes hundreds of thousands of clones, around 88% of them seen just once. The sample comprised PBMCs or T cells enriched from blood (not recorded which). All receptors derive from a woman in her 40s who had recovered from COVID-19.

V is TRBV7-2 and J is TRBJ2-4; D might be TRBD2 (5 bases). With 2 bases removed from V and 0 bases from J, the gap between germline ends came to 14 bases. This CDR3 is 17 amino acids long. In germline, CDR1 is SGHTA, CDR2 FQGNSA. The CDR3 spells CASSLLTGTLAKNIQYF. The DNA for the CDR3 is TGTGCCAGCAGCTTATTGACGGGAACGCTAGCCAAAAACATTCAGTACTTC.

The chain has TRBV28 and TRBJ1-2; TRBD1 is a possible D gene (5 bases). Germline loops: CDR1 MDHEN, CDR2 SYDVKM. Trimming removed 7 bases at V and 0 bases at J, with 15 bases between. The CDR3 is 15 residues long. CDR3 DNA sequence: TGTGCCAGCACCTCCACCGGGGGGTCTAACTATGGCTACACCTTC. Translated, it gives CASTSTGGSNYGYTF.

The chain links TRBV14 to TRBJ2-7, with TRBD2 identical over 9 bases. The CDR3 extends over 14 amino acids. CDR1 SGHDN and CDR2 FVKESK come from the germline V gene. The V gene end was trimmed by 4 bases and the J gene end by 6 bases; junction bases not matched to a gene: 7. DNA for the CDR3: TGTGCCAGCAGCCCCAGCGGGAGGTACTCCGAGCAGTACTTC. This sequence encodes CASSPSGRYSEQYF.

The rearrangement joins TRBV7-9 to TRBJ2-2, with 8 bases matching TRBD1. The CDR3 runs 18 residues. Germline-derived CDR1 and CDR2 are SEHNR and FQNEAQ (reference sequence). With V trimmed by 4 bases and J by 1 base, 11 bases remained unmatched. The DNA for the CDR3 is TGTGCCAGCAGCTCCATCGGACAGGGATTGGAGAACACCGGGGAGCTGTTTTTT. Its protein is CASSSIGQGLENTGELFF.

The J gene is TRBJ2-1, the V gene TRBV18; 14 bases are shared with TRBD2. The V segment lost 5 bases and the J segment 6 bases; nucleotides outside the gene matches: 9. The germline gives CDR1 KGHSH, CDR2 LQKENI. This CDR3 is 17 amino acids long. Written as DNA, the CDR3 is TGTGCCAGCTCAACCCTAAGCGGACTAGCGGGAGGCAATGAGCAGTTCTTC. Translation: CASSTLSGLAGGNEQFF.

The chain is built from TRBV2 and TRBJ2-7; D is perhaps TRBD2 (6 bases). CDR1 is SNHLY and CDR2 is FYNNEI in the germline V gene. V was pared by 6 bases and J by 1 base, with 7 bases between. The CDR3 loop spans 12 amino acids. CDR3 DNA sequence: TGTGCCAGCAGCCGGGAGTCCTACGAGCAGTACTTC. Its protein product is CASSRESYEQYF.

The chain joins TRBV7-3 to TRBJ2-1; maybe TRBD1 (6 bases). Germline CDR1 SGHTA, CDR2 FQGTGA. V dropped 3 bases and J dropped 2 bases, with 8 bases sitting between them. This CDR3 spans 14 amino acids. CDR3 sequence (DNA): TGTGCCAGCAGCTTGGCAGGGGCCTACAATGAGCAGTTCTTC. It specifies CASSLAGAYNEQFF.

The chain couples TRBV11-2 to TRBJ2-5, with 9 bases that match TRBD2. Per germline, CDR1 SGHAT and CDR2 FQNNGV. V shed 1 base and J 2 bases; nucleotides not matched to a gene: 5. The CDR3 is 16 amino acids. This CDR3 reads CASSLAGTSRQETQYF. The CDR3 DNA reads TGTGCCAGCAGCTTAGCCGGGACTAGCAGGCAAGAGACCCAGTACTTC.

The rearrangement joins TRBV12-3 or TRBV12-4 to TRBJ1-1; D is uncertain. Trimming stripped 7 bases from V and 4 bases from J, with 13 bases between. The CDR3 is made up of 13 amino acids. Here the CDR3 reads CASTPNRGTEAFF. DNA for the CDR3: TGTGCCAGCACCCCCAACCGGGGCACTGAAGCTTTCTTT.

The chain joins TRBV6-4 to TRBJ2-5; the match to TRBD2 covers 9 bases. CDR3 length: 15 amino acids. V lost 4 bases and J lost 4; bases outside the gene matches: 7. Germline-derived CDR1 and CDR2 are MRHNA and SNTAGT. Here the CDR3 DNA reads TGTGCCAGCAGTGTTAGCGGGAGTATATCAGAGACCCAGTACTTC. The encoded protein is CASSVSGSISETQYF.

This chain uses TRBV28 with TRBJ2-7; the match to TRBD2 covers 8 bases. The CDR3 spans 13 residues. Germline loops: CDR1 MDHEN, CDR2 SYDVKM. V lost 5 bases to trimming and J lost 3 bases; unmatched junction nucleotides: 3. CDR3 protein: CASSVAGLYEQYF. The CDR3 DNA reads TGTGCCAGCAGTGTAGCGGGACTCTACGAGCAGTACTTC.

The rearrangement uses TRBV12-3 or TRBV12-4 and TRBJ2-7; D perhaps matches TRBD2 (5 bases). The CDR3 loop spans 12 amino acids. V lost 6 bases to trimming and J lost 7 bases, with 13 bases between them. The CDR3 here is CASSTAPGEQYF. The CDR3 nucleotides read TGTGCCAGCAGCACTGCCCCGGGGGAGCAGTACTTC.

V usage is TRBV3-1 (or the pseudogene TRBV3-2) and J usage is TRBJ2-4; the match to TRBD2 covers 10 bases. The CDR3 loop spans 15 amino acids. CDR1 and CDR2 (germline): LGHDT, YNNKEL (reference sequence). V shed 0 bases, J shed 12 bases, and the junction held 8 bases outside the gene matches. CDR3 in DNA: TGTGCCAGCAGCCAAGATAGGGTAGCGGGAGGAACTCAGTACTTC. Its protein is CASSQDRVAGGTQYF.

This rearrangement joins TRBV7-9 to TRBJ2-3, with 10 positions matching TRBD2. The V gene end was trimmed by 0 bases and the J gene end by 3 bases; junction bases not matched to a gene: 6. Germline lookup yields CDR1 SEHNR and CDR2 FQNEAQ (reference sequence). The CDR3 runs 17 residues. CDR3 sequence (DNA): TGTGCCAGCAGCTTAGCCCCACTAGCGGGATCGACAGATACGCAGTATTTT. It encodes CASSLAPLAGSTDTQYF.

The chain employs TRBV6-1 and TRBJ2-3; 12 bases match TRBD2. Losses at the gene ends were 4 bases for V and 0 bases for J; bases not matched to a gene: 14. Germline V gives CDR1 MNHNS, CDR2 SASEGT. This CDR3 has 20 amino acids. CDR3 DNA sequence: TGTGCCAGCAGTGTCCCGGGACTAGCGGGTGGAACGGCGAGCACAGATACGCAGTATTTT. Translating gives CASSVPGLAGGTASTDTQYF.

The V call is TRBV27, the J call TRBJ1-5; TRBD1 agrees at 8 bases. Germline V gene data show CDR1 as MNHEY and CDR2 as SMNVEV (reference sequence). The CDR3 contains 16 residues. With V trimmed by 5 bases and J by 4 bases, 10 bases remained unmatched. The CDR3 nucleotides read TGTGCCAGCAGTCCCATTCAGGGGGCCTGGAATCAGCCCCAGCATTTT. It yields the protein CASSPIQGAWNQPQHF.

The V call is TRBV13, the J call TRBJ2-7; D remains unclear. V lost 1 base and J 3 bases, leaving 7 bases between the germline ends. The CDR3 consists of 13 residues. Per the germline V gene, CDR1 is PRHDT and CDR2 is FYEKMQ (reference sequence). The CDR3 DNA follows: TGTGCCAGCAGCTTAGACAGAGACTACGAGCAGTACTTC. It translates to CASSLDRDYEQYF.

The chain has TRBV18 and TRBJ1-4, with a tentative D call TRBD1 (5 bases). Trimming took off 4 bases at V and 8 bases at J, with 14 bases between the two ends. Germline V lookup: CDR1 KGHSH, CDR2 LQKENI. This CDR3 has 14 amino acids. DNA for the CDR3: TGTGCCAGCTCACTCCGCGGGGCTGTGGAAAAACTGTTTTTT. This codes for CASSLRGAVEKLFF. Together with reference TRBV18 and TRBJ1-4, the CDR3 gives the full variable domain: NAGVMQNPRHLVRRRGQEARLRCSPMKGHSHVYWYRQLPEEGLKFMVYLQKENIIDESGMPKERFSAEFPKEGPSILRIQQVVRGDSAAYFCASSLRGAVEKLFFGSGTQLSVL.

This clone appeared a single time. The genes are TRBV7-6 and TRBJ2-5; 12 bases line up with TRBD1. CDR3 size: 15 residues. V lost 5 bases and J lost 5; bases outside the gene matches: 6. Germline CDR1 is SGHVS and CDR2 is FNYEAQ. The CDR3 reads CASSLGTGGRETQYF. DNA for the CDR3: TGTGCCAGCAGCCTGGGGACAGGGGGCAGGGAGACCCAGTACTTC. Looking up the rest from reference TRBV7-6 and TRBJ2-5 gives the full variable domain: GAGVSQSPRYKVTKRGQDVALRCDPISGHVSLYWYRQALGQGPEFLTYFNYEAQQDKSGLPNDRFSAERPEGSISTLTIQRTEQRDSAMYRCASSLGTGGRETQYFGPGTRLLVL.

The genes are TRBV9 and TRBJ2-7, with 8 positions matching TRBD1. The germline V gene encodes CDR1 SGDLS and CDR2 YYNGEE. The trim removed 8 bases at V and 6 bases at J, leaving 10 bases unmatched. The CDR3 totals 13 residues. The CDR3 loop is CASGAGGASEQYF. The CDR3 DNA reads TGTGCCAGTGGCGCAGGGGGCGCGTCCGAGCAGTACTTC.

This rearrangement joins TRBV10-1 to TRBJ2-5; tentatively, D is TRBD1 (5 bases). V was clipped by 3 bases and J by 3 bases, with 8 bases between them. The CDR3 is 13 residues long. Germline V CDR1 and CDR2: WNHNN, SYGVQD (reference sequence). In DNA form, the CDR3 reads TGCGCCAGCAGTGACGGCAGGGAAGAGACCCAGTACTTC. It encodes CASSDGREETQYF.

The CDR3 protein is CASSQGGRSTDTQYF. The CDR3, as DNA: TGTGCCAGCAGCCAAGGGGGGAGGAGCACAGATACGCAGTATTTT. The rearrangement links TRBV3-1 (or the pseudogene TRBV3-2) to TRBJ2-3; D might be TRBD2 (6 bases). The CDR3 loop spans 15 amino acids. V was shortened by 1 base and J by 0 bases, with 8 bases between the two germline ends. Germline values: CDR1 LGHDT, CDR2 YNNKEL (reference sequence).

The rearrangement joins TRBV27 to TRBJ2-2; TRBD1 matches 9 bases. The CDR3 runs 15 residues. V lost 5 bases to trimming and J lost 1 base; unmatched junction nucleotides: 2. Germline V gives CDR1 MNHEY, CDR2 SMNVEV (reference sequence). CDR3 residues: CASSPDRGNTGELFF. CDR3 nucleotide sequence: TGTGCCAGCAGTCCGGACAGGGGGAACACCGGGGAGCTGTTTTTT.

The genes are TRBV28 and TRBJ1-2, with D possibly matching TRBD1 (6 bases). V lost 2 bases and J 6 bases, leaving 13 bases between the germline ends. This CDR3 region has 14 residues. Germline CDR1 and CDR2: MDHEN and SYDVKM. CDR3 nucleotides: TGTGCCAGCAGTTTAGGGGGGGGCCGGGATGGCTACACCTTC. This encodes CASSLGGGRDGYTF.

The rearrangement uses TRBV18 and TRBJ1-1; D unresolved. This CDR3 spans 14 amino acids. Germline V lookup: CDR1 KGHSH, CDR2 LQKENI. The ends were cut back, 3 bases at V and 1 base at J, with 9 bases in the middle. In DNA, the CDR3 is TGTGCCAGCTCACCGGGCAGCCAGAACACTGAAGCTTTCTTT. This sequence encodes CASSPGSQNTEAFF.

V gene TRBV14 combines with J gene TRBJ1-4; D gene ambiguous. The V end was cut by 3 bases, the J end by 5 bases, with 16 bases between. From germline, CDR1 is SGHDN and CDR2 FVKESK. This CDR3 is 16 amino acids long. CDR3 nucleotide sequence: TGTGCCAGCAGCCAGAGCGGCGGCAGTCAAAATGAAAAACTGTTTTTT. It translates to CASSQSGGSQNEKLFF.

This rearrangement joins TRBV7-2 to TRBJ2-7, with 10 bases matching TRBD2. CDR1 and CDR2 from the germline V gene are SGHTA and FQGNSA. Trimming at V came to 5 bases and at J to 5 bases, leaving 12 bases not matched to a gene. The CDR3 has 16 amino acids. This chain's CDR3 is CASSPQASGSIHEQYF. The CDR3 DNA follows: TGTGCCAGCAGCCCACAGGCTAGCGGGAGTATCCACGAGCAGTACTTC.